This T cell receptor (beta chain) derives from a study of T cells in Graves' hyperthyroidism and ophthalmopathy. Turning to the study itself: Staff took peripheral blood when the initial diagnosis was made, before any treatment began.

The CDR3 regions of TCR beta were amplified from RNA transcripts. TCR CDR3 underwent first-round RT-PCR with the HTBI primer set. TCRdb re-derived calls from the multiplex PCR reads in MiXCR, one entry per CDR3 protein. Of 90,000 to 120,000 distinct CDR3 sequences in the sample, 15% to 20% were seen once. In its sample, this clonotype was seen many times. The source of this sequence is a woman aged 45-59 years with Graves' hyperthyroidism. Source material: blood.

CDR3 DNA: TGTGCCAGCAGATCCGGGACAGCCACAGATACGCAGTATTTT. Its translation is CASRSGTATDTQYF. This sequence joins TRBV6-1 and TRBJ2-3; 7 bases line up with TRBD1. V was pared by 6 bases and J by 2 bases, with 5 bases of the junction left unmatched. CDR3 size: 14 residues. Germline lookup yields CDR1 MNHNS and CDR2 SASEGT.